The subject of this entry is one T cell receptor (beta chain). The antigen is unknown. RNA extraction and reverse transcription yielded cDNA as sequencing template. This table comes from immunoSEQ multiplex PCR, and its TCRdb copy is limited to in-frame clones, with some not included. The sample consists of around 110,000 clones, roughly 84% of them appearing once. These data are taken from a study of CD8+ T cells in alopecia areata. This CDR3 has 15 residues. Unmatched junction bases numbered 7, after V lost 5 bases and J lost 5 bases. In germline, CDR1 is ENHRY, CDR2 SYGVKD. The sample's treatment: oral pan-JAK inhibitor, 5-10 mg twice daily. General study points: Within the top 100, expanded CD8+ clones significantly decreased with tofacitinib, as did scalp clonality.

This chain links TRBV10-3 with TRBJ2-5, with 11 bases identical to TRBD1. Here the sequenced sample was CD8+ T cells sorted from blood, taken at week 24, from a patient treated with tofacitinib. The TCR was taken from a human donor with alopecia areata. CDR3 sequence: CAISPGTGGYETQYF. The CDR3 nucleotides are TGTGCCATCAGTCCCGGGACAGGGGGGTATGAGACCCAGTACTTC.